This TCR beta chain comes out of a study of early T cells in non-severe SARS-CoV-2 infection. Each CDR3 protein is one row after TCRdb ran MiXCR on the 5' RACE reads. Of about 40,000 distinct CDR3 sequences detected, 4.5% to 5% appear once; the ten largest clones hold around 4.9%. The trim removed 2 bases at V and 2 bases at J, leaving 3 bases unmatched. Germline V lookup: CDR1 SGHRS, CDR2 YFSETQ. The CDR3 is 15 amino acids. This clonotype has only a few counts. The sample consisted of whole blood. This chain links TRBV5-1 with TRBJ2-1, with 8 bases fitting TRBD2. This receptor was taken from an adult who was a healthcare worker with PCR-confirmed SARS-CoV-2 infection or an uninfected control (not recorded which). In nucleotides, the CDR3 is TGCGCCAGCAGCTTCACTAGCGGAGCCTACAATGAGCAGTTCTTC. This encodes CASSFTSGAYNEQFF.